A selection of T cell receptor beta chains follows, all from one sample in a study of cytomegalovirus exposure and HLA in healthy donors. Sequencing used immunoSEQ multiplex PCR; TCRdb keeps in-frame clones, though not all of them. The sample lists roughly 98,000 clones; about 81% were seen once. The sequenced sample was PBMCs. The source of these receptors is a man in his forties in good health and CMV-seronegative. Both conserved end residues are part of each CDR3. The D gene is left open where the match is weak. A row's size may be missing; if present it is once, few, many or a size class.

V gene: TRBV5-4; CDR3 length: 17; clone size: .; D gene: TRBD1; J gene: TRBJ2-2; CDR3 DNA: TGTGCCAGCAGCCCGCGAACCTCGGGACAGGGGACCGGGGAGCTGTTTTTT; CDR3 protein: CASSPRTSGQGTGELFF
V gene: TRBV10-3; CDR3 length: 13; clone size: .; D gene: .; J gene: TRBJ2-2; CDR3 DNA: TGTGCCATCAGTGATGGGCAACCCGGGGAGCTGTTTTTT; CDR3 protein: CAISDGQPGELFF
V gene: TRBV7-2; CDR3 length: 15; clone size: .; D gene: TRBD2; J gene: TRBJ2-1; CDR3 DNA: TGTGCCAGCAGCTTAGTTAGCGGGGGGTACAATGAGCAGTTCTTC; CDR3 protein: CASSLVSGGYNEQFF
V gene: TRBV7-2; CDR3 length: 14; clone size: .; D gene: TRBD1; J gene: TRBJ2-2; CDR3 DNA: TGTGCCAGCAGCCCGGGACAGGGCACCGGGGAGCTGTTTTTT; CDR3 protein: CASSPGQGTGELFF
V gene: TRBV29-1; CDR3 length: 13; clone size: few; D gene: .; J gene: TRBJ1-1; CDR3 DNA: TGCAGCGTTGGGGCGGGGGCGCAGACTGAAGCTTTCTTT; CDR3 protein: CSVGAGAQTEAFF
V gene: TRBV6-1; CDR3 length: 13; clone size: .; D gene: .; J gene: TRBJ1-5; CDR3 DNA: TGTGCCAGCGGTGGGGACAACAATCAGCCCCAGCATTTT; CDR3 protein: CASGGDNNQPQHF
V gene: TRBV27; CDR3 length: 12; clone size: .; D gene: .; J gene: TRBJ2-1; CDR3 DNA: TGTGCCAGCAGTTTACCGGGAAATGAGCAGTTCTTC; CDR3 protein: CASSLPGNEQFF
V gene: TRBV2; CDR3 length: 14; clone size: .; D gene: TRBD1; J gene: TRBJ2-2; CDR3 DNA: TGTGCCAGCCGAGACAGGGGGACCACCGGGGAGCTGTTTTTT; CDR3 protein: CASRDRGTTGELFF
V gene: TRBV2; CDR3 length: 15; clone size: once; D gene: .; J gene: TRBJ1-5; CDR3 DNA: TGTGCCAGCAGTGAACCAGGGCCTCGCAATCAGCCCCAGCATTTT; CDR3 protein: CASSEPGPRNQPQHF
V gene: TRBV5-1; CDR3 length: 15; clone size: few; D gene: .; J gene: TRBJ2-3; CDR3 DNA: TGCGCCAGCAGCCTACAGGGACCCGGCACAGATACGCAGTATTTT; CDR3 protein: CASSLQGPGTDTQYF
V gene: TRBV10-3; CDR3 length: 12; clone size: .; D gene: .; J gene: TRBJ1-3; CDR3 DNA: TGTGCCATCAACGCGGAGGGAAACACCATATATTTT; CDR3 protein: CAINAEGNTIYF
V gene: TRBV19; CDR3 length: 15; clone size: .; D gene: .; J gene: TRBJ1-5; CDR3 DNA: TGTGCCAGTAGTATCCGGGGGGGTTTGGCTCAGCCCCAGCATTTT; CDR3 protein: CASSIRGGLAQPQHF
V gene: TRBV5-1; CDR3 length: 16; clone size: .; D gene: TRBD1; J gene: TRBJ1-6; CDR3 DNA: TGCGCCAGCAGCCCGGGACAGGGCTCCTATAATTCACCCCTCCACTTT; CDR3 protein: CASSPGQGSYNSPLHF
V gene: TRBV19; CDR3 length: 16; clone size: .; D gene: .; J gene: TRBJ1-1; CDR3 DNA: TGTGCCAGTAGTTCCCCCGGGGGGGGCACAAACACTGAAGCTTTCTTT; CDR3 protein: CASSSPGGGTNTEAFF
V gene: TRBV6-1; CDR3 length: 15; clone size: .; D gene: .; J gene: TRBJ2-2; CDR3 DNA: TGTGCCAGCAGTGTTATGGACAGGAACACCGGGGAGCTGTTTTTT; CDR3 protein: CASSVMDRNTGELFF
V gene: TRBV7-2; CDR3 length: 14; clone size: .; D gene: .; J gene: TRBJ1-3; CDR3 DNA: TGTGCCAGCAGCGATCAGTACTCTGGAAACACCATATATTTT; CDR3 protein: CASSDQYSGNTIYF
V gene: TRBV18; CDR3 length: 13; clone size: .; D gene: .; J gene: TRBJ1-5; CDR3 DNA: TGTGCCAGCTCATCGCAGGGCCCCCAGCCCCAGCATTTT; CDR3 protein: CASSSQGPQPQHF
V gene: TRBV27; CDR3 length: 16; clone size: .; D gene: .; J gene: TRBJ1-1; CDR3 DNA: TGTGCCAGCAGTTTTGATCAGGGACATATGAACACTGAAGCTTTCTTT; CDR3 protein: CASSFDQGHMNTEAFF
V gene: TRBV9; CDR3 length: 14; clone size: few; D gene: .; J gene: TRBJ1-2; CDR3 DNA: TGTGCCAGCAGCGTAGGGGGCTCTCTGGACGGCTACACCTTC; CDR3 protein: CASSVGGSLDGYTF
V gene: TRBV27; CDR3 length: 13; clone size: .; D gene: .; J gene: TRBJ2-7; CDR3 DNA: TGTGCCAGCAGTTGGACAGAGGGATACGAGCAGTACTTC; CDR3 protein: CASSWTEGYEQYF
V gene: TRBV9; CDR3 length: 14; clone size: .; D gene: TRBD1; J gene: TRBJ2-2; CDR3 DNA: TGTGCCAGCAGCATAGGGGACAGAACCGGGGAGCTGTTTTTT; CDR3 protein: CASSIGDRTGELFF
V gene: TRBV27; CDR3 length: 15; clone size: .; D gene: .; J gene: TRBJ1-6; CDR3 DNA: TGTGCCAGCAGTTTTGGGTCAGGTTTTGATTCACCCCTCCACTTT; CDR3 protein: CASSFGSGFDSPLHF
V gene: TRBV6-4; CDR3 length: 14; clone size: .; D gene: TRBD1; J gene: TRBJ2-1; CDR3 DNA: TGTGCCAGCGCTCGGGACAGTGCTGGCAATGAGCAGTTCTTC; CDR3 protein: CASARDSAGNEQFF
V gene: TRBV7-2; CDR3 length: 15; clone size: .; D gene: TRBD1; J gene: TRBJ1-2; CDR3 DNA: TGTGCCAGCAGGCGCCAGGGGGCTCCACCTCCCGGCTACACCTTC; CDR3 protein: CASRRQGAPPPGYTF
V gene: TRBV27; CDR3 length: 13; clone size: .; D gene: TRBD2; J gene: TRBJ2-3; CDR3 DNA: TGTGCCAGCAGTTTAGGCCGGGGGGGTACGCAGTATTTT; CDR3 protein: CASSLGRGGTQYF
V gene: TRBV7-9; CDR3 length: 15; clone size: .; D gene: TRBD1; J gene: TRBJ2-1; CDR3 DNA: TGTGCCAGTGCTTGGACAGGGACCAACTACAATGAGCAGTTCTTC; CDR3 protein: CASAWTGTNYNEQFF
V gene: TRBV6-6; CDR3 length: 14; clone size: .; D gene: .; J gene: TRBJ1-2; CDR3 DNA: TGTGCCAGCAGTTACTCAGGGACAAGCTATGGCTACACCTTC; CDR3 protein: CASSYSGTSYGYTF
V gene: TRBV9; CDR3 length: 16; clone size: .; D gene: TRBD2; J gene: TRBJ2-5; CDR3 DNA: TGTGCCAGCAGCGTGTCTAGCGGGGGGCTGTTGGAGACCCAGTACTTC; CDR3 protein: CASSVSSGGLLETQYF
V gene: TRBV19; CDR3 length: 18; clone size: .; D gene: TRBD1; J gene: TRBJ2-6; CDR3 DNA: TGTGCCAGTACTCGCACCGGGACAGGGTATAGTGGGGCCAACGTCCTGACTTTC; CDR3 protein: CASTRTGTGYSGANVLTF
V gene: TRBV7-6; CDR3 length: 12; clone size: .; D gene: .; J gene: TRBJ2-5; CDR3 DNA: TGTGCCAGCAGCTCGCCCGGGGAGACCCAGTACTTC; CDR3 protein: CASSSPGETQYF
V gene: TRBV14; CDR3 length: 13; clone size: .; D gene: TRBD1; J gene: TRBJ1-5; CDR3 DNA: TGTGCCAGCAGCCAACAGGGGGATCAGCCCCAGCATTTT; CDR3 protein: CASSQQGDQPQHF
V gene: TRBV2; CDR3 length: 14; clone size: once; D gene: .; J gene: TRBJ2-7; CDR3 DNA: TGTGCCAGCAGTGAAGGCGGTTACTCCTACGAGCAGTACTTC; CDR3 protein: CASSEGGYSYEQYF
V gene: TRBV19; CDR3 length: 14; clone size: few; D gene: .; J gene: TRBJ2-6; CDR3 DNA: TGTGCCAGTAGTATAGCGTCTGGGGCCAACGTCCTGACTTTC; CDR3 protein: CASSIASGANVLTF
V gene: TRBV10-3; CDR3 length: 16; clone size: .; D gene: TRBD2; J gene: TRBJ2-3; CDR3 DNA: TGTGCCATCCCCCTGCAGCGGGGGGTCCGTTGCGATACGCAGTATTTT; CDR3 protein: CAIPLQRGVRCDTQYF
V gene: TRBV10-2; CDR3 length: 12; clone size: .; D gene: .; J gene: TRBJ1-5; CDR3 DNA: TGCGCCAGCAGTGAGTCCAGTCAGCCCCAGCATTTT; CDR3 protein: CASSESSQPQHF
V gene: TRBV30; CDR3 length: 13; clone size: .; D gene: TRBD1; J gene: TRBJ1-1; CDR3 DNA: TGTGCCTGGAGAGGGGACAGGGGGACTGAAGCTTTCTTT; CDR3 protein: CAWRGDRGTEAFF
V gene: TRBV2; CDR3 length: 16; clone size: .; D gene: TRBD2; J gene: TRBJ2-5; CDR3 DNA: TGTGCCAGCAGAGTTGGGACTAGCGGGGCCCAAGAGACCCAGTACTTC; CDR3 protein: CASRVGTSGAQETQYF
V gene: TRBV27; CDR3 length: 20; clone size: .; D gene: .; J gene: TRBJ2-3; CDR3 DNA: TGTGCCAGCAGTTTACCTACCCCAGCCCATCGTAGCCGGGTCGGTGATACGCAGTATTTT; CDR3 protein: CASSLPTPAHRSRVGDTQYF
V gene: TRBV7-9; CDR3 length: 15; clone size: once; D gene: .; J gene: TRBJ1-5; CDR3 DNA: TGTGCCAGCAGTGAGGGCCAGAAGAGCAATCAGCCCCAGCATTTT; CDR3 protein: CASSEGQKSNQPQHF